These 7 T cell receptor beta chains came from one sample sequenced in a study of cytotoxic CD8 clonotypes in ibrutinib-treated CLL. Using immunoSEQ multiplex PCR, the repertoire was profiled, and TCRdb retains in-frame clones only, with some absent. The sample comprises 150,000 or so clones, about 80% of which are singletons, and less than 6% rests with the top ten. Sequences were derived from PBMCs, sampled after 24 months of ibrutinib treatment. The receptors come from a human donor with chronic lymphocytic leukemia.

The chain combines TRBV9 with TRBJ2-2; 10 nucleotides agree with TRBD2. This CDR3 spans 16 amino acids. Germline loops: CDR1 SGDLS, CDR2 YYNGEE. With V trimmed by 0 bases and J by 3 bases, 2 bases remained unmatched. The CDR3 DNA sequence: TGTGCCAGCAGCGTAGGAAGCGGGGGGGACACCGGGGAGCTGTTTTTT. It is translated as CASSVGSGGDTGELFF.

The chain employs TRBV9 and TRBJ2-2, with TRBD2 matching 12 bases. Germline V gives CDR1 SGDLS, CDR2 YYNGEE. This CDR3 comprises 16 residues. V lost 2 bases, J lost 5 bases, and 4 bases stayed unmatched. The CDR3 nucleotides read TGTGCCAGCAGCGTCCAGACTAGCGGGAGTACCGGGGAGCTGTTTTTT. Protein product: CASSVQTSGSTGELFF.

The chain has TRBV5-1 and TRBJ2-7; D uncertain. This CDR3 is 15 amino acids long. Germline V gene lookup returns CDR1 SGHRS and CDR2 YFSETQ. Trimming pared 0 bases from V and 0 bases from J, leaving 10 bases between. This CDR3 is CASSLEAIYSYEQYF. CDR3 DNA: TGCGCCAGCAGCTTGGAGGCAATCTACTCCTACGAGCAGTACTTC.

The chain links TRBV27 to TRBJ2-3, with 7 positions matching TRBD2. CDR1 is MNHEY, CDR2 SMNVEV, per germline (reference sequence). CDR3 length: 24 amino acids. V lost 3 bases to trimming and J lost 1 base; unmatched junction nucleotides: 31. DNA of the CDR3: TGTGCCAGCAGTTTGGGAGGGGCCTTTGGGGCTAGCCCTGCCGCCGTGTCCCGCACAGATACGCAGTATTTT. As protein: CASSLGGAFGASPAAVSRTDTQYF.

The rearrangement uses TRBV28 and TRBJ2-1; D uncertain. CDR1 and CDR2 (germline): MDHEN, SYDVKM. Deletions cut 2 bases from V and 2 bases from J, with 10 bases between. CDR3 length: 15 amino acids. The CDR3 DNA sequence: TGTGCCAGCAGTTTAATACTAAAGGCCTACAATGAGCAGTTCTTC. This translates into CASSLILKAYNEQFF.

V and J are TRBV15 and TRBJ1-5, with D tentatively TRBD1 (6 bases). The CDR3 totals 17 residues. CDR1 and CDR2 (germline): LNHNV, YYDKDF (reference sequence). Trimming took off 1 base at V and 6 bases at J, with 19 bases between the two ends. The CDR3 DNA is TGTGCCACCAGCAGAGGTGGGGCGGCAGGGGAATTTCAGCCCCAGCATTTT. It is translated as CATSRGGAAGEFQPQHF.

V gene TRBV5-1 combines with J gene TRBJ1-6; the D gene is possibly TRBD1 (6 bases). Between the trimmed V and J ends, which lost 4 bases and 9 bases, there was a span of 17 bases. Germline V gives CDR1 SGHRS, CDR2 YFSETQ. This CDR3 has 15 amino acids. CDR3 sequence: CASSTWGGASSPLHF. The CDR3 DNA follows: TGCGCCAGCAGCACCTGGGGGGGCGCCTCTTCACCCCTCCACTTT.